This T cell receptor (beta chain) was identified in a study of OX40 agonist ivuxolimab in advanced cancers. Study-level information: Each dose-escalation patient presented with hepatocellular carcinoma, melanoma, renal cell or head and neck cancer.

Study conclusions and caveats: There was clonal expansion of CD4+ and CD8+ blood T cells by week 6 at 0.1 to 3.0 mg/kg.

As regards this clone: Its cognate antigen is unknown.

The data were produced by immunoSEQ multiplex PCR, yet TCRdb's version contains in-frame clones alone and is incomplete. The profile shows 70,000 to 100,000 clones, approximately 90% of them singletons. The CDR3 is 15 amino acids. The V end lost 0 bases, the J end lost 0 bases, and 10 bases lay between the germline ends. CDR1 and CDR2 from the germline V gene are SGDLS and YYNGEE. Blood specimens came from baseline, cycle 4 day 1, and cycle 7 day 1. This chain connects TRBV9 to TRBJ2-7, with a possible D match to TRBD2 (7 bases). Sequencing was performed on CD4+ or CD8+ T cells sorted from blood, taken in a trial of the OX40 agonist ivuxolimab. The clonotype originates from an adult with an advanced solid tumor such as melanoma, head and neck, liver or kidney cancer. This CDR3 reads CASSVGRGGSYEQYF. CDR3 nucleotides: TGTGCCAGCAGCGTAGGGAGGGGGGGCTCCTACGAGCAGTACTTC.